This entry describes one TCR beta chain. This clonotype has a count of ten or more. What antigen it recognizes has not been identified. Qualities for individual bases were not recorded, and no much larger clone is one base off. This entry comes from a study of read filtering for tumor transcriptome and immune sequencing (dated by TCRdb to about 2020). Describing the broader study: The cohort consisted of about 18 male and roughly 13 female patients, with a mean age of about 66 years and an age range of about 40 to 85. By revised international staging, 8 patients were R-ISS I, fewer than 20 were R-ISS II and over 5 were R-ISS III. After DNase treatment, whole-transcriptome libraries were prepared using the TruSeq RNA Access Library Prep Kit. Per sample, about 4.05 to 10.27 million TCR-region mapped reads were obtained with IR-seq, compared with only about 80 to 1,300 with RNA-seq. The study compared TCR repertoires from targeted immune repertoire sequencing and bulk whole-transcriptome sequencing run on the same bone marrow samples. One main goal was a read-filtering strategy for immune repertoire data, in particular deciding whether clonotypes backed by only one read should be removed.

Study-wide conclusions, independent of this receptor: The sorted CD138-negative fraction was composed of a mixed bone marrow immune population rather than of purified T cells. IR-seq captured clonotypes at much higher depth and more reliably than RNA-seq, and smaller IR-seq throughput sufficed to identify most shared clonotypes. The correlation between IR-seq and RNA-seq shared clonotype proportions rose when single-read clonotypes were removed. In IR-seq, single-read clonotypes were roughly 82% of clonotypes but approximately 3.2% of total reads; in RNA-seq they were roughly 72% of clonotypes and 44.6% of reads.

Each patient had bone marrow sampled at the time of active disease. Bone marrow mononuclear cells were isolated by Ficoll-Hypaque density gradient centrifugation. Myeloma plasma cells were removed and CD138-negative cells were collected by negative selection after labeling with CD138 magnetic microbeads on a MACS separator. Flow cytometry on an Attune NxT with CD138 antibodies was used to check the purity of the isolated cells. TRIzol reagent was used to extract total RNA, and a NanoDrop spectrophotometer was used to quantify the extracted RNA. Paired RNA-seq and IR-seq were performed on each patient's CD138-negative bone marrow sample. The Immunoverse kit was used to build TCR libraries from about 400 ng RNA, with molecular barcoded adaptors covering alpha/delta and beta/gamma chains. TCR library preparation used the same RNA that was used for transcriptome sequencing. Sequencing of TCR libraries was carried out on an Illumina HiSeq 4000 with 2 x 150 cycles. As for the authors' bioinformatics: TCR reads were aligned to human V, D, J and C references and assembled into CDR3 clonotypes with MiXCR, including quality filtering and error correction. The tcR package in R was used for analysis of clonotype counts and gene usage diversity. For inspection of raw mapping reads, RNA-seq reads were mapped by STAR aligner version 2.5.3a onto GRCh37 of the human genome. To test how sequencing depth affects detected clonotypes, IR-seq fastq files were randomly downsampled with Seqtk 1.3. The raw public data were reprocessed by TCRdb itself: fastp quality trimming at Q25, MiXCR clonotype calling, in-frame beta chains only. Merged by CDR3 protein, the rows form single entries marked with the most common genes and DNA. The V and J calls shown here were made by TCRdb, not taken from the authors' results. For this sample the table gives about 39,000 distinct CDR3 sequences, of which roughly an eighth were detected only once. The top ten constitute around 7% of the sample.

Sequences MNHNY (CDR1) and SVGAGI (CDR2) are obtained from the germline V gene (reference sequence). Trimming takes 7 bases from V and 1 base from J, and the germline ends sit 17 bases apart. The cysteine opens and the phenylalanine closes a CDR3 of 15 amino acids. Only the CDR3 DNA is retained, 45 bases long and in frame from the first base. Sequencing used a population of CD138-negative cells sorted from bone marrow. Sample cell subset or site, as interpreted from the label and publication: bone marrow mononuclear cells depleted of CD138+ plasma/myeloma cells by negative magnetic selection. This receptor chain uses TRBV6-6 and TRBJ2-7, and TRBD2 may be the D gene, going by 6 matching bases. The TCR sequence derives from a donor older than 35 with multiple myeloma. The CDR3 protein sequence reads: CASIPSQGGSYEQYF. The nucleotide sequence is given as TGTGCCAGCATTCCCTCGCAGGGAGGTTCCTACGAGCAGTACTTC.